The source of this T cell receptor (beta chain) is a study of blood T cell repertoires in COVID-19. TCRdb's copy holds only in-frame clones and misses some; the assay was immunoSEQ multiplex PCR. Of fewer than 250,000 clones in the sample, 70% to 90% were seen once. In germline, CDR1 is LGHNA, CDR2 YSLEER. Between the trimmed V and J ends, which lost 0 bases and 5 bases, there was a span of 20 bases. The CDR3 has 17 residues. The source is a human donor in a cohort sampled during active COVID-19. The sequenced material came from peripheral blood. This chain connects TRBV4-3 to TRBJ2-7; tentatively, D is TRBD2 (6 bases). The CDR3 protein is CASSQEVSVWTTDEQYF. As DNA, the CDR3 is TGCGCCAGCAGCCAAGAGGTATCGGTTTGGACTACAGACGAGCAGTACTTC.